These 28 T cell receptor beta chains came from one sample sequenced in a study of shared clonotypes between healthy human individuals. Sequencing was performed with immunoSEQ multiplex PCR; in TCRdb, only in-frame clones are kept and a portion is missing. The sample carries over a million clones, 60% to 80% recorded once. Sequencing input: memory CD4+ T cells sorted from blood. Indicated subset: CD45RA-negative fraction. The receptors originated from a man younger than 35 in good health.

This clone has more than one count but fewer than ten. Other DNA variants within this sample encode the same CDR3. The CDR3 reads CASSPPGGQETQYF. The CDR3 coding sequence is TGCGCCAGCAGCCCCCCGGGGGGGCAAGAGACCCAGTACTTC. The rearrangement joins TRBV5-1 to TRBJ2-5; 8 positions match TRBD2. The CDR3 is 14 residues long. After removal of 4 bases from V and 2 bases from J, the junction contained 4 bases not matched to a gene. Germline lookup yields CDR1 SGHRS and CDR2 YFSETQ.

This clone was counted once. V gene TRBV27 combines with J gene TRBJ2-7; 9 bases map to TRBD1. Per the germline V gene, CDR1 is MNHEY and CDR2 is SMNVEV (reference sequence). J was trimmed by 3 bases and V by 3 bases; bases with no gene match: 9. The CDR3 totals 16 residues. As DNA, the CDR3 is TGTGCCAGCAGTTTTGGGACAGGGCCTCAAATCTACGAGCAGTACTTC. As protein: CASSFGTGPQIYEQYF.

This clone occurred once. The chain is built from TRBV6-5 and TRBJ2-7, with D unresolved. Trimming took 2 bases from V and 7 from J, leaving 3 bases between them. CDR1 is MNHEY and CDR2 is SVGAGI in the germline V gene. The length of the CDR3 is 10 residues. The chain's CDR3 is CASSYREQYF. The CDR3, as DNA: TGTGCCAGCAGTTACAGGGAGCAGTACTTC.

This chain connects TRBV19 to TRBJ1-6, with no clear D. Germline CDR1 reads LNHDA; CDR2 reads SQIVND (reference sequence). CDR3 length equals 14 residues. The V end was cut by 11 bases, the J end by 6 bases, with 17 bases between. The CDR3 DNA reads TGTGCCGGTTCATACGCAGCAAGTAATTCACCCCTCCACTTT. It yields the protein CAGSYAASNSPLHF.

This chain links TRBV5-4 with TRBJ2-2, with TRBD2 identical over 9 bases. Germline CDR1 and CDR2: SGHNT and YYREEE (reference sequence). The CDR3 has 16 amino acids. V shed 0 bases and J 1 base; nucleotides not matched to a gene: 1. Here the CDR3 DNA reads TGTGCCAGCAGCTTGGATAGCGGGAGGAACACCGGGGAGCTGTTTTTT. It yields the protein CASSLDSGRNTGELFF.

CDR3 amino acids: CASSFGTVETQYF. The CDR3, as DNA: TGTGCCAGCAGCTTTGGGACAGTAGAGACCCAGTACTTC. The V call is TRBV5-6, the J call TRBJ2-5; 7 bases line up with TRBD1. This CDR3 comprises 13 residues. Germline V lookup: CDR1 SGHDT, CDR2 YYEEEE. Trimming cost V 2 bases and J 4 bases; bases outside gene matches: 2.

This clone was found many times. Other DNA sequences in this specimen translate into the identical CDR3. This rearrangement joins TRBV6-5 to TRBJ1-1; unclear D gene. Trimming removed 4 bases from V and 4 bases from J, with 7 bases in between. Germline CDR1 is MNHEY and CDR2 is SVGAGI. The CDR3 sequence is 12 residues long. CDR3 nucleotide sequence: TGTGCCAGCAGTTCATTGGGCACTGAAGCTTTCTTT. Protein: CASSSLGTEAFF.

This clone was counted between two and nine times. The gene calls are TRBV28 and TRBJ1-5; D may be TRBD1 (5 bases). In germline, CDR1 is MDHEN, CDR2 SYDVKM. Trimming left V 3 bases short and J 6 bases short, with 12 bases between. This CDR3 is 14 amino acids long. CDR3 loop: CASSFSVGVQPQHF. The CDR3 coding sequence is TGTGCCAGCAGTTTTTCGGTGGGGGTTCAGCCCCAGCATTTT.

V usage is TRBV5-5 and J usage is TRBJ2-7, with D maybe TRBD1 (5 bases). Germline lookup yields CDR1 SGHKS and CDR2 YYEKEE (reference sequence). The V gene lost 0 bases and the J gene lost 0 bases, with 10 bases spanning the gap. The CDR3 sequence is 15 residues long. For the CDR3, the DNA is TGTGCCAGCAGCTTGGACAGGTTGAGCTCCTACGAGCAGTACTTC. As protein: CASSLDRLSSYEQYF.

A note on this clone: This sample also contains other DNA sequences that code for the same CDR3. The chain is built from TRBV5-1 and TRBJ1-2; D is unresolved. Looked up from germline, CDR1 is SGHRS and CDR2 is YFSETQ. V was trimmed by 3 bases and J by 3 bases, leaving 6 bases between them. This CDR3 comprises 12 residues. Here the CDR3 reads CASSSSDYGYTF. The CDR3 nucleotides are TGCGCCAGCAGCTCATCGGACTATGGCTACACCTTC.

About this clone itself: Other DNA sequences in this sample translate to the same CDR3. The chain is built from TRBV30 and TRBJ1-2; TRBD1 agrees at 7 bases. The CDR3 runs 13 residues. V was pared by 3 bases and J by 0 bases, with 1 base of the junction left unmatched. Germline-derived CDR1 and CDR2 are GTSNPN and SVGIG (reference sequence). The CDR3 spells CAWRQGANYGYTF. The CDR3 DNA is TGTGCCTGGAGGCAGGGGGCTAACTATGGCTACACCTTC.

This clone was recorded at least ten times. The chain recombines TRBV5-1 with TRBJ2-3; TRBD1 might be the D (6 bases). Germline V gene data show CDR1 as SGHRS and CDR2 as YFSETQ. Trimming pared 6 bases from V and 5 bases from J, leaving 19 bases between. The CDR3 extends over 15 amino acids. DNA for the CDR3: TGCGCCAGCATCCCACTCGGACAGCCTGGAGATACGCAGTATTTT. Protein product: CASIPLGQPGDTQYF.

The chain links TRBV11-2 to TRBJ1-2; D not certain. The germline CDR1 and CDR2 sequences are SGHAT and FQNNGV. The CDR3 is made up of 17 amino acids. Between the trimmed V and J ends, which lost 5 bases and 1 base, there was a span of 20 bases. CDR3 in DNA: TGTGCCAGCAGCCCAAGGACCGGTACACTACTTAACTATGGCTACACCTTC. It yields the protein CASSPRTGTLLNYGYTF.

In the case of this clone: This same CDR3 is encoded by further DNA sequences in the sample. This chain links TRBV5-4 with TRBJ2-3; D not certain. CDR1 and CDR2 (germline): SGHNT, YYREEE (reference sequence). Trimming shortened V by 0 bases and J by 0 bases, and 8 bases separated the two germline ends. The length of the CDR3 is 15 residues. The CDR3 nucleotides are TGTGCCAGCAGCTTGGGACCGACTAGCACAGATACGCAGTATTTT. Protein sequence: CASSLGPTSTDTQYF.

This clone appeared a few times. The chain's CDR3 is CASSPALDIHNEQFF. For the CDR3, the DNA is TGTGCCAGCAGCCCAGCCCTAGACATTCACAATGAGCAGTTCTTC. The chain combines TRBV7-2 with TRBJ2-1; D unclear. Germline CDR1 is SGHTA and CDR2 is FQGNSA. Trimming took 5 bases from V and 5 from J, leaving 16 bases between them. This CDR3 comprises 15 residues.

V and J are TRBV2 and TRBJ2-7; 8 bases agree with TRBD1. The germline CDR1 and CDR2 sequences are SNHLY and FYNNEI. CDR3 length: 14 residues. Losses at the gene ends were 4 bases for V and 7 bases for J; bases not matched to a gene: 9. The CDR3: CASSGWTGSGEQYF. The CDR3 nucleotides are TGTGCCAGCAGTGGTTGGACAGGGTCAGGGGAGCAGTACTTC.

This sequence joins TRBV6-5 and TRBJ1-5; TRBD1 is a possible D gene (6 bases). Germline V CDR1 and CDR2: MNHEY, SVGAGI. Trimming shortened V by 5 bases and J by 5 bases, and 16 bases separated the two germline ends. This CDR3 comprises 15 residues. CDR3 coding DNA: TGTGCCAGCAGTGCTAACGGGGGGGGGCATCAGCCCCAGCATTTT. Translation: CASSANGGGHQPQHF.

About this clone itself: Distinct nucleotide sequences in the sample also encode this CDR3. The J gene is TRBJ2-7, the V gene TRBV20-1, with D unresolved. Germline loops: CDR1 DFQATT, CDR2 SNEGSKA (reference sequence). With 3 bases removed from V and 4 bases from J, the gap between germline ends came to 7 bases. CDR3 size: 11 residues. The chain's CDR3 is CSARVGYEQYF. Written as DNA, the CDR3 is TGCAGTGCTAGGGTTGGGTACGAGCAGTACTTC.

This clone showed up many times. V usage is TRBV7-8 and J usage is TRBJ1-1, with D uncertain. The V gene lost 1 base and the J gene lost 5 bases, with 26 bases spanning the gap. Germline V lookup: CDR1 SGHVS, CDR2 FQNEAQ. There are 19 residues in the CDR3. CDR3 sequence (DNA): TGTGCCAGCAGCTTAGGCGGTACGAGCCGCCGGCGTATAGGGACTGAAGCTTTCTTT. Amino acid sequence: CASSLGGTSRRRIGTEAFF.

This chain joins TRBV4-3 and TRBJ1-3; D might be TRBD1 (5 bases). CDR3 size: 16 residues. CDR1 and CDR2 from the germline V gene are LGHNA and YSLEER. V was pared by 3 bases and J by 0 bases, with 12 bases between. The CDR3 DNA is TGCGCCAGCAGCCAGGACGACAGCTACTCTGGAAACACCATATATTTT. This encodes CASSQDDSYSGNTIYF.

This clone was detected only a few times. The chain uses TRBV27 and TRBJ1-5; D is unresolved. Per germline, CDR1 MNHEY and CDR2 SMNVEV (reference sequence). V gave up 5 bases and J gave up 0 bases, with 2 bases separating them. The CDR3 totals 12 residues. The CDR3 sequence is CASSHSNQPQHF. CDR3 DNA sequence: TGTGCCAGCAGTCATAGCAATCAGCCCCAGCATTTT.

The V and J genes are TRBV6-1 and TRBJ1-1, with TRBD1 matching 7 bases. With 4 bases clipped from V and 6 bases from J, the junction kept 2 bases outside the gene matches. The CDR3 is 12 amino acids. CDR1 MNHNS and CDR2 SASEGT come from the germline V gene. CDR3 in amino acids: CASSGQGAEAFF. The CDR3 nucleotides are TGTGCCAGCAGTGGGCAGGGGGCTGAAGCTTTCTTT.

DNA of the CDR3: TGTGCCAGCAGTAGGACAGGGTCGGGAACTGAAGCTTTCTTT. Translating it yields CASSRTGSGTEAFF. The chain is built from TRBV6-1 and TRBJ1-1; 8 bases fit TRBD1. This CDR3 contains 14 residues. Germline CDR1 reads MNHNS; CDR2 reads SASEGT. V gave up 5 bases and J gave up 5 bases; unmatched junction bases: 7.

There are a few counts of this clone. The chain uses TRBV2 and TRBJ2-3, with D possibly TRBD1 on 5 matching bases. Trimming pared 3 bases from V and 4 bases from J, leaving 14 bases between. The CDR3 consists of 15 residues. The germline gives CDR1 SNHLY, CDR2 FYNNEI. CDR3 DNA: TGTGCCAGCAGTGATTTCGTGATGGGGCCAGATACGCAGTATTTT. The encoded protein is CASSDFVMGPDTQYF.

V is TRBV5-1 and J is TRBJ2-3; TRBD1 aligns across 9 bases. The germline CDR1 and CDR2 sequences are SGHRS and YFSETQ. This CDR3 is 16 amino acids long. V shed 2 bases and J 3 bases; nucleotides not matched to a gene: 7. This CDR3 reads CASSFDGQGITDTQYF. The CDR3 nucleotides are TGCGCCAGCAGCTTTGATGGACAGGGGATAACAGATACGCAGTATTTT.

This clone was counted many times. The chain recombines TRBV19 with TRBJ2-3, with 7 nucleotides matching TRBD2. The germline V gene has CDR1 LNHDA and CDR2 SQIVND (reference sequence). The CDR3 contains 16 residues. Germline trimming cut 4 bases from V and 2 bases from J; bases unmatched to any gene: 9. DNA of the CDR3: TGTGCCAGTAGTAGGACGGCGGGAGCAGACACAGATACGCAGTATTTT. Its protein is CASSRTAGADTDTQYF.

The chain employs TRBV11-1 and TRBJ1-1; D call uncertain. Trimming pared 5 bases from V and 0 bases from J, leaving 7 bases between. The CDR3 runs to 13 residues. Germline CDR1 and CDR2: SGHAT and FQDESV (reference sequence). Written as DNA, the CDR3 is TGTGCCAGCAGCATCGACATGAACACTGAAGCTTTCTTT. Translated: CASSIDMNTEAFF. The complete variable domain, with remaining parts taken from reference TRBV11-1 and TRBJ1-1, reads EAEVAQSPRYKITEKSQAVAFWCDPISGHATLYWYRQILGQGPELLVQFQDESVVDDSQLPKDRFSAERLKGVDSTLKIQPAELGDSAMYLCASSIDMNTEAFFGQGTRLTVV.

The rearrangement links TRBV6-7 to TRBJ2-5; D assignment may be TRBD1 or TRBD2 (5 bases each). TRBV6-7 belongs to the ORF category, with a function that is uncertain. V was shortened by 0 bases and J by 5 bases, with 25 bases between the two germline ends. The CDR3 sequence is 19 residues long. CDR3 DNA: TGTGCCAGCAGTTACTCGCTCTCCCGGAACGAGGGACCAACGGAGACCCAGTACTTC. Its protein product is CASSYSLSRNEGPTETQYF.